This T cell receptor (beta chain) was sequenced during a study of T cells in Graves' hyperthyroidism and ophthalmopathy. Amplification of TCR beta CDR3 regions used RNA as the template. When the TCR CDR3 underwent first-round RT-PCR, the HTBI primer set was used. A single record per CDR3 protein comes from TCRdb applying MiXCR to the multiplex PCR reads. This sample has about 720,000 distinct CDR3 sequences; less than 20% occur once, and the top ten carry under 8.5%. V lost 6 bases to trimming and J lost 4 bases, with 18 bases between them. The CDR3 runs 15 residues. Specimen: blood. This receptor was identified in a young man with Graves' hyperthyroidism. This chain links TRBV12-3 or TRBV12-4 with TRBJ1-2; D is uncertain. CDR3 nucleotides: TGTGCCAGCAGCCCAAGACCCGAGTCGGGCTATGGCTACACCTTC. Encoded protein: CASSPRPESGYGYTF.